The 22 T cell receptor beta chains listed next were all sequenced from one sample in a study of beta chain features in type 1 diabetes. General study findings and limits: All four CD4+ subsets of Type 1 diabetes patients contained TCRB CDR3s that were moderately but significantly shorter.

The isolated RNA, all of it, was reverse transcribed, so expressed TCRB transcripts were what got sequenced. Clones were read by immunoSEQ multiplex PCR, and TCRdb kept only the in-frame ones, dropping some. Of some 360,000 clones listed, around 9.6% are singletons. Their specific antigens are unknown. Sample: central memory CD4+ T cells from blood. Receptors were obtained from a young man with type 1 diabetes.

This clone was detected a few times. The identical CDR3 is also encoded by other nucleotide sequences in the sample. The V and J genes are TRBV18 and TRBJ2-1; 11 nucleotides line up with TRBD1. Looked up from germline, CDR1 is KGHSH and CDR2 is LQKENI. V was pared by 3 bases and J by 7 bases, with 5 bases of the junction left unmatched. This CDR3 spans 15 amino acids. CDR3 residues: CASSPLRDRGNEQFF. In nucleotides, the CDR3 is TGTGCCAGCTCACCTCTCCGGGACAGGGGGAATGAGCAGTTCTTC.

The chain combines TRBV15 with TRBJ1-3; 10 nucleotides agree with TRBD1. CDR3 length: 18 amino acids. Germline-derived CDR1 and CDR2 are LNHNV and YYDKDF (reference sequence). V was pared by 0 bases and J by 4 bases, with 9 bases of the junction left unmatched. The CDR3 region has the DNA TGTGCCACCAGCAGAGACCGGGACAGGGGCCGAAGCGGAAACACCATATATTTT. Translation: CATSRDRDRGRSGNTIYF.

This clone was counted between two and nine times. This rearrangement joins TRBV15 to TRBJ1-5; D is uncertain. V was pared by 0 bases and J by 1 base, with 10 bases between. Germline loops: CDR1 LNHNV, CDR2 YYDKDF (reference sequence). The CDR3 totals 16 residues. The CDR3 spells CATSRDSGRSNQPQHF. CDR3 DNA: TGTGCCACCAGCAGAGATTCAGGACGGAGCAATCAGCCCCAGCATTTT.

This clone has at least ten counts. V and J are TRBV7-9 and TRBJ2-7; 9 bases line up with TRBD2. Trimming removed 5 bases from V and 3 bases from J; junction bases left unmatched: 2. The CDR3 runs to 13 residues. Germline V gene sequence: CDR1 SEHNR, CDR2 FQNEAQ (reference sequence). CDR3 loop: CASSRSGGYEQYF. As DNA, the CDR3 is TGTGCCAGCAGCCGTAGCGGGGGCTACGAGCAGTACTTC.

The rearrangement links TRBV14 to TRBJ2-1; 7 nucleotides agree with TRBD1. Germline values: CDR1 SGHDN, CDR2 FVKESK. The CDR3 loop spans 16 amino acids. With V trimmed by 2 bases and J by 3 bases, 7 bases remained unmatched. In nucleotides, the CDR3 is TGTGCCAGCAGCCAAATGCGACAGGGCCTCTACAATGAGCAGTTCTTC. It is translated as CASSQMRQGLYNEQFF.

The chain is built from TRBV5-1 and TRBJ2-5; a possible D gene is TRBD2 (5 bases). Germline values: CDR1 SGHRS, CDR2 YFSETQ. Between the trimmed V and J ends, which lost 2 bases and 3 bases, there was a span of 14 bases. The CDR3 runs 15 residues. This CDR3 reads CASSLVPGYEETQYF. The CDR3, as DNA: TGCGCCAGCAGCTTAGTGCCGGGGTACGAAGAGACCCAGTACTTC.

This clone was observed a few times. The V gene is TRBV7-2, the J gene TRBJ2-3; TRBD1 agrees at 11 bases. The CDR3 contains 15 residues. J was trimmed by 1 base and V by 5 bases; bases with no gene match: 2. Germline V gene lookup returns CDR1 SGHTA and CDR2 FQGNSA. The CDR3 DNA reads TGTGCCAGCAGCGGGGGACAGGGGGGCACAGATACGCAGTATTTT. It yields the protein CASSGGQGGTDTQYF.

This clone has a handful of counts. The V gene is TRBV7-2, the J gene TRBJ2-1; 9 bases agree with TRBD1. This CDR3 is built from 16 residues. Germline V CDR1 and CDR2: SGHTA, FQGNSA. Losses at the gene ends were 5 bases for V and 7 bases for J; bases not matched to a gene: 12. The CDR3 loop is CASSPAVTGGSNEQFF. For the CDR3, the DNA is TGTGCCAGCAGCCCAGCGGTGACAGGGGGTTCGAATGAGCAGTTCTTC.

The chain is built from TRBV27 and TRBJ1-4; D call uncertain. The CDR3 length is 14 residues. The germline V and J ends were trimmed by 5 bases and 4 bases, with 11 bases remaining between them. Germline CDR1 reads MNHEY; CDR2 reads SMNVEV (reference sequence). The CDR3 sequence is CASSRREGNEKLFF. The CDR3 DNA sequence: TGTGCCAGCAGTCGGAGGGAAGGTAATGAAAAACTGTTTTTT.

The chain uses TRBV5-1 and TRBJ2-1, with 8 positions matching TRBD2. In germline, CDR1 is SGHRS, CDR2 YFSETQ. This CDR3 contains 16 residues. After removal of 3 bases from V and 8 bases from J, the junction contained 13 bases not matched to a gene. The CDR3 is CASSSGTRDGFYEQFF. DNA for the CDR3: TGCGCCAGCAGCTCAGGGACTAGGGATGGGTTTTATGAGCAGTTCTTC.

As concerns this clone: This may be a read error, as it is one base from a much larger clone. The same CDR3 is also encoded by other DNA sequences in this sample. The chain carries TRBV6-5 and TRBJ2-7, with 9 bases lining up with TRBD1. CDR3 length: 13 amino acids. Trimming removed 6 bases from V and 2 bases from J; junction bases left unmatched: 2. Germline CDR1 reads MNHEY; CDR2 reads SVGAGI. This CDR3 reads CASSRDRAYEQYF. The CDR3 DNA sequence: TGTGCCAGCAGCCGGGACAGGGCCTACGAGCAGTACTTC.

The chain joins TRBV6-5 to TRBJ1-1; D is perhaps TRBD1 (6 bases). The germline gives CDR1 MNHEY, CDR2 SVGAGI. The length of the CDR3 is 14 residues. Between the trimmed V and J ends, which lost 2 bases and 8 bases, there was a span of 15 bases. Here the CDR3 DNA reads TGTGCCAGCAGTTACCGCCCCGGGACACGGGAAGCTTTCTTT. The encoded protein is CASSYRPGTREAFF.

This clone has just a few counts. The CDR3 sequence: CASSLSGFTYEQYF. CDR3 coding DNA: TGTGCCAGCAGCTTATCGGGGTTTACCTACGAGCAGTACTTC. The V gene is TRBV7-2, the J gene TRBJ2-7; TRBD2 might be the D (5 bases). This CDR3 has 14 residues. CDR1 SGHTA and CDR2 FQGNSA come from the germline V gene. Between the trimmed V and J ends, which lost 2 bases and 2 bases, there was a span of 10 bases.

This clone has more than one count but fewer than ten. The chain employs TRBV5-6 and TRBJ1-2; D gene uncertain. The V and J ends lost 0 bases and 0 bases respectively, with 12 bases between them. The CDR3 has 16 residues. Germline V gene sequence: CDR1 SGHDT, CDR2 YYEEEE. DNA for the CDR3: TGTGCCAGCAGCTTGGAGTATGGGAGGTCTAACTATGGCTACACCTTC. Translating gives CASSLEYGRSNYGYTF.

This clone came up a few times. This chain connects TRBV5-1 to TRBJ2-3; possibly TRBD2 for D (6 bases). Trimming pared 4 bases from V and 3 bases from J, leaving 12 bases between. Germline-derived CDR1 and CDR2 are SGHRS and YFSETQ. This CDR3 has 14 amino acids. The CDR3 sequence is CASSPGEGTDTQYF. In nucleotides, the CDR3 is TGCGCCAGCAGCCCGGGAGAAGGAACAGATACGCAGTATTTT.

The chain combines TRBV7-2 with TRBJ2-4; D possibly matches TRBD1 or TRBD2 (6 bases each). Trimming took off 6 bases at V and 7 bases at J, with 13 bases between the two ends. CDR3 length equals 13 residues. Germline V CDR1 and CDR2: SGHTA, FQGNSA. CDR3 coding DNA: TGTGCCAGCAGTAAGGGGGACTCGAACATTCAGTACTTC. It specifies CASSKGDSNIQYF.

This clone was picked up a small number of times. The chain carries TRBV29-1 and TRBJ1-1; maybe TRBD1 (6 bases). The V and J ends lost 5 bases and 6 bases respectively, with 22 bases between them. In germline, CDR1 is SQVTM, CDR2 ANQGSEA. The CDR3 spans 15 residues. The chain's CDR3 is CSVLAQGRVVAEAFF. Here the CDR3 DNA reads TGCAGCGTTTTGGCTCAGGGGAGGGTTGTCGCTGAAGCTTTCTTT.

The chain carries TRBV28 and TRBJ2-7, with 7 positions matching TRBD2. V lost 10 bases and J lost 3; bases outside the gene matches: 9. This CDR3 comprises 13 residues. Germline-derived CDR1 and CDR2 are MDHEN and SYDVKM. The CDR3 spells CATLGGIRYEQYF. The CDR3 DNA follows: TGTGCCACTCTGGGAGGGATTCGCTACGAGCAGTACTTC.

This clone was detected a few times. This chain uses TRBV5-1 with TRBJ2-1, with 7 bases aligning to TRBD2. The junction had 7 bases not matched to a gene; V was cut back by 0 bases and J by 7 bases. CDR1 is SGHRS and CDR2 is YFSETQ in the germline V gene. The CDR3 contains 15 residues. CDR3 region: CASSLGRTSLNEQFF. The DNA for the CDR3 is TGCGCCAGCAGCTTGGGAAGGACTAGTTTGAATGAGCAGTTCTTC.

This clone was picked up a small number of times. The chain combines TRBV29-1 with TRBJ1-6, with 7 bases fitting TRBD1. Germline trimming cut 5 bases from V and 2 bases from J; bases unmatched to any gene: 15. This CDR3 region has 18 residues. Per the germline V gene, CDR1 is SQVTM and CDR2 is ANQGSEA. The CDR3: CSVPGTASYDPYNSPLHF. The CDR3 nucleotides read TGCAGCGTTCCCGGGACAGCCTCATATGATCCCTATAATTCACCCCTCCACTTT.

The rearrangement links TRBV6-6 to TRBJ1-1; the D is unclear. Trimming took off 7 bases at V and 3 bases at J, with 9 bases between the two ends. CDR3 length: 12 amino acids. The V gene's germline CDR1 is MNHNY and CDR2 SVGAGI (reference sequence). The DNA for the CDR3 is TGTGCCAGCACCTACGGGGACACTGAAGCTTTCTTT. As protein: CASTYGDTEAFF.

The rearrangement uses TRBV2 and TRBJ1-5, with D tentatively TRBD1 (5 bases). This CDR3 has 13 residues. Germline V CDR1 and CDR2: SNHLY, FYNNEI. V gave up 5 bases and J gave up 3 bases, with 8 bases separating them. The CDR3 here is CASSPGFNQPQHF. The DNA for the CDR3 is TGTGCCAGCAGTCCAGGGTTCAATCAGCCCCAGCATTTT.